This is a list of T cell receptor beta chains from one sample in a study of blood T cells in healthy people across ages. TCRdb called the 5' RACE reads again in MiXCR, with one record for every CDR3 protein. The table has roughly 1,000,000 distinct CDR3 sequences, less than 25% seen once. The data also belong to a second study, concerning T cells of mothers and their children.

The sequenced sample was blood. The receptors derive from a girl aged 2-15 years in good health. The CDR3 runs from the conserved cysteine through the conserved F or W. Each record gives: D gene, clone size, J gene, V gene, CDR3 protein, CDR3 DNA. The D gene is left open where the match is weak. Some rows mark clone size as missing; the rest say once, few, many or name a class of expanded clone.

NA,NA,TRBJ2-7,TRBV7-8,CASSLSLWSIYEQYF,TGTGCCAGCAGCTTGTCTCTTTGGAGCATATACGAGCAGTACTTC
NA,NA,TRBJ2-5,TRBV9,CASSPDWDQETQYF,TGTGCCAGCAGCCCCGACTGGGACCAAGAGACCCAGTACTTC
NA,NA,TRBJ1-4,TRBV29-1,CSASTGQEKLFF,TGCAGCGCCTCTACAGGGCAGGAAAAACTGTTTTTT
NA,NA,TRBJ2-3,TRBV20-1,CSASDPQEPTDTQYF,TGCAGTGCTAGTGATCCCCAAGAGCCCACAGATACGCAGTATTTT
NA,few,TRBJ2-5,TRBV11-3,CASSQPWEQETQYF,TGTGCCAGCAGCCAGCCATGGGAACAAGAGACCCAGTACTTC
NA,few,TRBJ2-7,TRBV20-1,CSARADYEQYF,TGCAGTGCTAGAGCTGATTACGAGCAGTACTTC
NA,NA,TRBJ1-2,TRBV7-9,CASSPGFPNGYTF,TGTGCCAGCAGCCCCGGGTTCCCAAATGGCTACACCTTC
NA,few,TRBJ2-3,TRBV4-2,CASSQVRNEDTQYF,TGTGCCAGCAGCCAAGTTAGAAATGAAGATACGCAGTATTTT
NA,few,TRBJ1-1,TRBV9,CASSVGDNTEAFF,TGTGCCAGCAGCGTAGGGGACAACACTGAAGCTTTCTTT
NA,NA,TRBJ1-1,TRBV9,CASSPGVVGTEAFF,TGTGCCAGCAGCCCAGGGGTAGTCGGCACTGAAGCTTTCTTT
NA,few,TRBJ2-5,TRBV11-3,CASSLDVETQYF,TGTGCCAGCAGCTTGGACGTGGAGACCCAGTACTTC
TRBD1,NA,TRBJ1-2,TRBV5-6,CASSYATGEDNYGYTF,TGTGCCAGCAGCTACGCGACAGGGGAGGATAACTATGGCTACACCTTC
TRBD2,few,TRBJ2-5,TRBV15,CATSREGLAGEETQYF,TGTGCCACCAGCAGAGAGGGACTAGCGGGAGAAGAGACCCAGTACTTC
NA,few,TRBJ2-1,TRBV7-9,CASSGIAGERYNEQFF,TGTGCCAGCAGCGGTATAGCCGGGGAACGTTACAATGAGCAGTTCTTC
NA,few,TRBJ2-5,TRBV29-1,CSLGDPRLVRETQYF,TGCAGCCTCGGGGACCCCCGGTTGGTGAGGGAGACCCAGTACTTC
NA,NA,TRBJ2-6,TRBV28,CASEATGGANVLTF,TGTGCCAGCGAAGCCACGGGTGGGGCCAACGTCCTGACTTTC
TRBD1,NA,TRBJ2-7,TRBV20-1,CSARDPQGAYEQYF,TGCAGTGCTAGAGATCCGCAGGGGGCCTACGAGCAGTACTTC
NA,few,TRBJ2-1,TRBV14,CASSQAPGEQFF,TGTGCCAGCAGCCAAGCGCCGGGGGAGCAGTTCTTC
TRBD2,NA,TRBJ2-7,TRBV12-3/TRBV12-4,CASKASGNYEQYF,TGTGCCAGCAAGGCTAGCGGCAACTACGAGCAGTACTTC
NA,NA,TRBJ2-5,TRBV12-3/TRBV12-4,CASSSGSRRDQETQYF,TGTGCCAGCAGTTCGGGTTCCAGGCGCGACCAAGAGACCCAGTACTTC
NA,NA,TRBJ1-1,TRBV29-1,CSVRAGLNTKAFF,TGCAGCGTTAGGGCAGGATTGAACACTAAAGCTTTCTTT